The 29 T cell receptor beta chains below come from one sample, sequenced in a study of shared clonotypes between healthy human individuals (TCRdb year 2020). The library was generated by the immunoSEQ multiplex PCR assay. TCRdb retrieved this table from immuneACCESS and kept in-frame rearrangements only. Not all clones are present; in checked studies, unresolved V genes account for under half, and no reason is known for the remainder. The sample has fewer than 2.5 million clones on record, over 85% of them singletons. Approximately 0.35% of the sample belongs to the ten largest clones. Sequencing was done on a sample of naive CD4+ T cells from PBMCs. The intended sense of this specimen's cell subset or site label: CD45RA+ positively selected. The source of these receptors is a man younger than 35 in good health. Some clones in this sample may be carry-over from other donors' samples.

The J gene is TRBJ1-4, the V gene TRBV28; D uncertain. Per the germline V gene, CDR1 is MDHEN and CDR2 is SYDVKM. Trimming took off 6 bases at V and 8 bases at J, with 19 bases between the two ends. The CDR3 extends over 15 amino acids. The CDR3 protein is CASSFYGVEQEKLFF. Written as DNA, the CDR3 is TGTGCCAGCAGCTTTTATGGGGTAGAACAAGAAAAACTGTTTTTT.

The chain has TRBV18 and TRBJ2-7; tentatively, D is TRBD2 (6 bases). Germline V CDR1 and CDR2: KGHSH, LQKENI. V was cut by 6 bases and J by 3 bases, with 15 bases left in between. CDR3 length: 14 amino acids. The CDR3, as DNA: TGTGCCAGCTCTCCGGGAGAACACCGCTACGAGCAGTACTTC. Translating it yields CASSPGEHRYEQYF.

This clone was recorded only once. This chain uses TRBV5-1 with TRBJ2-1, with TRBD1 matching 9 bases. Germline CDR1 SGHRS, CDR2 YFSETQ. CDR3 size: 16 residues. V trimming: 3 bases; J trimming: 7 bases; junction bases outside the gene matches: 11. This CDR3 reads CASSSQGQGVSNEQFF. In DNA form, the CDR3 reads TGCGCCAGCAGCTCCCAGGGACAGGGAGTATCAAATGAGCAGTTCTTC.

The chain links TRBV10-3 to TRBJ2-2; TRBD1 matches at 7 bases. This CDR3 comprises 17 residues. J gave up 0 bases and V 5 bases, and 9 bases lay outside the gene matches. CDR1 and CDR2 from the germline V gene are ENHRY and SYGVKD. The CDR3 DNA follows: TGTGCCATCAGTTTTTCGCGGACAGGAGCGAACACCGGGGAGCTGTTTTTT. Translating it yields CAISFSRTGANTGELFF.

The chain carries TRBV29-1 and TRBJ1-1; no firm D call. Germline assignment: CDR1 SQVTM and CDR2 ANQGSEA. The CDR3 totals 13 residues. The V end was cut by 6 bases, the J end by 1 base, with 12 bases between. The CDR3 DNA is TGCAGCGTCTCCCTCCTACAGAACACTGAAGCTTTCTTT. This encodes CSVSLLQNTEAFF. Using reference TRBV29-1 and TRBJ1-1 for the parts outside the CDR3, the full variable domain is SAVISQKPSRDICQRGTSLTIQCQVDSQVTMMFWYRQQPGQSLTLIATANQGSEATYESGFVIDKFPISRPNLTFSTLTVSNMSPEDSSIYLCSVSLLQNTEAFFGQGTRLTVV.

The rearrangement joins TRBV30 to TRBJ2-1, with a possible D match to TRBD2 (6 bases). The CDR3 runs 13 residues. Per the germline V gene, CDR1 is GTSNPN and CDR2 is SVGIG (reference sequence). CDR3 amino acids: CACREWSYNEQFF. The CDR3 DNA is TGTGCATGCCGGGAGTGGTCCTACAATGAGCAGTTCTTC.

V usage is TRBV28 and J usage is TRBJ1-4; possibly TRBD1 for D (5 bases). V was clipped by 8 bases and J by 2 bases, with 12 bases between them. Germline values: CDR1 MDHEN, CDR2 SYDVKM. The CDR3 is 14 amino acids. The CDR3 is CASRRGWTNEKLFF. As DNA, the CDR3 is TGTGCCAGCCGTAGGGGTTGGACTAATGAAAAACTGTTTTTT. Together with reference TRBV28 and TRBJ1-4, the CDR3 gives the full variable domain: DVKVTQSSRYLVKRTGEKVFLECVQDMDHENMFWYRQDPGLGLRLIYFSYDVKMKEKGDIPEGYSVSREKKERFSLILESASTNQTSMYLCASRRGWTNEKLFFGSGTQLSVL.

The chain uses TRBV2 and TRBJ2-1; 9 bases are a match to TRBD1. Trimming cost V 3 bases and J 7 bases; bases outside gene matches: 4. The CDR3 is made up of 14 amino acids. Germline CDR1 reads SNHLY; CDR2 reads FYNNEI. The CDR3 sequence is CASSEDRGRNEQFF. Here the CDR3 DNA reads TGTGCCAGCAGTGAGGACAGGGGTAGGAATGAGCAGTTCTTC.

The rearrangement joins TRBV10-3 to TRBJ1-2; 8 bases map to TRBD1. Germline CDR1 and CDR2: ENHRY and SYGVKD. The CDR3 sequence is 15 residues long. J gave up 0 bases and V 6 bases, and 6 bases lay outside the gene matches. The CDR3 is CAIRIQDRANYGYTF. The CDR3 region has the DNA TGTGCCATCAGAATTCAGGACAGGGCTAACTATGGCTACACCTTC.

The CDR3 spells CASSFGQGAPPGELFF. The CDR3 nucleotides are TGTGCCAGCAGCTTCGGACAGGGGGCGCCCCCCGGGGAGCTGTTTTTT. V is TRBV6-6 and J is TRBJ2-2, with 11 bases lining up with TRBD1. Germline-derived CDR1 and CDR2 are MNHNY and SVGAGI (reference sequence). This CDR3 has 16 residues. The V gene end was trimmed by 6 bases and the J gene end by 6 bases; junction bases not matched to a gene: 9.

The chain is built from TRBV18 and TRBJ2-7, with 7 bases lining up with TRBD2. CDR1 and CDR2 (germline): KGHSH, LQKENI. Germline trimming cut 2 bases from V and 4 bases from J; bases unmatched to any gene: 8. The CDR3 runs to 15 residues. Here the CDR3 reads CASSPGGGSEYEQYF. The CDR3 DNA reads TGTGCCAGCTCACCAGGCGGCGGGAGTGAGTACGAGCAGTACTTC.

The chain combines TRBV6-5 with TRBJ2-7, with TRBD1 identical over 8 bases. Germline V gene sequence: CDR1 MNHEY, CDR2 SVGAGI. The CDR3 runs 15 residues. With V trimmed by 5 bases and J by 7 bases, 13 bases remained unmatched. The CDR3 is CASSRQGARHWEQYF. CDR3 in DNA: TGTGCCAGCAGTCGCCAGGGGGCCCGGCATTGGGAGCAGTACTTC.

The chain links TRBV20-1 to TRBJ2-5; TRBD1 matches 7 bases. J lost 5 bases, V lost 7 bases, and 4 bases had no gene match. The CDR3 sequence is 11 residues long. Germline V gene sequence: CDR1 DFQATT, CDR2 SNEGSKA (reference sequence). CDR3 sequence (DNA): TGCAGTGTTCACAGGGGTGAGACCCAGTACTTC. Its translation: CSVHRGETQYF.

This chain connects TRBV10-2 to TRBJ2-1, with TRBD2 matching over 11 bases. The V segment lost 7 bases and the J segment 10 bases; nucleotides outside the gene matches: 6. Germline V gene lookup returns CDR1 WSHSY and CDR2 SAAADI. The CDR3 length is 13 residues. CDR3 DNA sequence: TGCGCCAGCACCTCCGGACTAGCGGGCGAGCAGTTCTTC. As protein: CASTSGLAGEQFF.

The V and J genes are TRBV28 and TRBJ2-2, with 7 bases lining up with TRBD1. Germline trimming cut 8 bases from V and 7 bases from J; bases unmatched to any gene: 10. In germline, CDR1 is MDHEN, CDR2 SYDVKM. This CDR3 contains 14 residues. The CDR3 DNA is TGTGCCAGCGGGACGACAGGGCTAGGCGGGGAGCTGTTTTTT. This gives the protein CASGTTGLGGELFF.

This chain joins TRBV9 and TRBJ2-3; D remains ambiguous. V was clipped by 3 bases and J by 1 base, with 6 bases between them. From germline, CDR1 is SGDLS and CDR2 YYNGEE. This CDR3 comprises 13 residues. For the CDR3, the DNA is TGTGCCAGCAGCGACCAAGGCACAGATACGCAGTATTTT. It translates to CASSDQGTDTQYF.

This clone was seen once. The chain has TRBV18 and TRBJ2-7; D perhaps matches TRBD2 (6 bases). The CDR3 has 15 residues. V shed 6 bases and J shed 5 bases, with 20 bases lying between them. Germline V lookup: CDR1 KGHSH, CDR2 LQKENI. The CDR3 DNA is TGTGCCAGCTCGCCAAGGGTCGTGGGGGGTCACGAGCAGTACTTC. Protein: CASSPRVVGGHEQYF.

With respect to this clone: One junction end does not reproduce the germline sequence, and a read error may be involved. The chain joins TRBV7-8 to TRBJ2-1, with TRBD2 matching over 7 bases. The CDR3 extends over 15 amino acids. From germline, CDR1 is SGHVS and CDR2 FQNEAQ. The CDR3 reads CASSLVGRAYNEQFF. The CDR3, as DNA: TGTGCCAGCAGCTTAGTAGGGAGGGCCTATAATGAGCAGTTCTTC.

The chain has TRBV27 and TRBJ2-3; 10 nucleotides align to TRBD2. The V gene's germline CDR1 is MNHEY and CDR2 SMNVEV (reference sequence). The CDR3 has 14 amino acids. Trimming cost V 8 bases and J 7 bases; bases outside gene matches: 9. The chain's CDR3 is CASCAAGGQNTQYF. The DNA of the CDR3 is TGTGCCAGCTGCGCAGCGGGAGGGCAAAATACGCAGTATTTT.

The genes are TRBV30 and TRBJ2-2; TRBD2 matches 15 bases. This CDR3 comprises 17 residues. Germline V gene lookup returns CDR1 GTSNPN and CDR2 SVGIG (reference sequence). Germline trimming cut 3 bases from V and 4 bases from J; bases unmatched to any gene: 6. CDR3 in amino acids: CAWSGLAGGTGTGELFF. In DNA form, the CDR3 reads TGTGCCTGGAGCGGACTAGCGGGAGGGACGGGCACCGGGGAGCTGTTTTTT.

This sequence joins TRBV7-9 and TRBJ1-1; TRBD1 might be the D (6 bases). V was pared by 6 bases and J by 1 base, with 15 bases between. The CDR3 loop spans 15 amino acids. Per germline, CDR1 SEHNR and CDR2 FQNEAQ (reference sequence). CDR3 nucleotides: TGTGCCAGCAGTCCGAGACAGGCTGGGAACACTGAAGCTTTCTTT. Protein sequence: CASSPRQAGNTEAFF.

V usage is TRBV5-4 and J usage is TRBJ1-1; 8 bases fit TRBD1. V lost 3 bases and J lost 3; bases outside the gene matches: 4. Germline assignment: CDR1 SGHNT and CDR2 YYREEE (reference sequence). This CDR3 region has 14 residues. Here the CDR3 DNA reads TGTGCCAGCAGCTCCAGGGGGCGAGACACTGAAGCTTTCTTT. This sequence encodes CASSSRGRDTEAFF.

The gene calls are TRBV29-1 and TRBJ2-1; 15 bases match TRBD2. CDR1 and CDR2 from the germline V gene are SQVTM and ANQGSEA. This CDR3 region has 17 residues. V was pared by 6 bases and J by 2 bases, with 8 bases of the junction left unmatched. CDR3 in DNA: TGCAGCGTCCCTGGACTAGCGGGAGGGAGAACCTACAATGAGCAGTTCTTC. Translating it yields CSVPGLAGGRTYNEQFF.

About this clone itself: The sample holds other DNA sequences that translate to the same CDR3. The rearrangement joins TRBV29-1 to TRBJ1-5; 9 bases are a match to TRBD1. Germline trimming cut 4 bases from V and 6 bases from J; bases unmatched to any gene: 4. This CDR3 has 13 residues. Germline lookup yields CDR1 SQVTM and CDR2 ANQGSEA. CDR3 nucleotides: TGCAGCGTTGGGGGACAGGGTGGTCAGCCCCAGCATTTT. Protein product: CSVGGQGGQPQHF.

The chain has TRBV10-1 and TRBJ2-6; 10 positions agree with TRBD1. CDR1 WNHNN and CDR2 SYGVQD come from the germline V gene (reference sequence). The CDR3 is 17 amino acids. Unmatched junction bases numbered 3, after V lost 2 bases and J lost 2 bases. CDR3 sequence reads: CASSEDRGLTGANVLTF. In DNA, the CDR3 is TGCGCCAGCAGTGAGGACAGGGGGCTAACTGGGGCCAACGTCCTGACTTTC.

This chain links TRBV6-4 with TRBJ2-1; D may be TRBD1 (7 bases). This CDR3 region has 13 residues. Trimming took 8 bases from V and 7 from J, leaving 15 bases between them. CDR1 and CDR2 from the germline V gene are MRHNA and SNTAGT. CDR3: CASRGEQGNEQFF. The CDR3 DNA follows: TGTGCCAGCCGCGGGGAACAGGGGAATGAGCAGTTCTTC.

J is TRBJ2-1 and V is TRBV7-2, with 10 bases lining up with TRBD2. Trimming at V came to 1 base and at J to 7 bases, leaving 7 bases not matched to a gene. The CDR3 totals 16 residues. Per the germline V gene, CDR1 is SGHTA and CDR2 is FQGNSA. CDR3 coding DNA: TGTGCCAGCAGCTTAGAAAGAACTAGCGGGGCTAATGAGCAGTTCTTC. Protein: CASSLERTSGANEQFF.

The rearrangement joins TRBV5-6 to TRBJ1-2, with D uncertain. Trimming cost V 2 bases and J 4 bases, with 9 bases left between them. Germline V CDR1 and CDR2: SGHDT, YYEEEE. This CDR3 comprises 13 residues. CDR3 sequence reads: CASSFGATYGYTF. The CDR3 coding sequence is TGTGCCAGCAGCTTCGGAGCAACCTATGGCTACACCTTC. The full variable domain, its missing parts supplied by reference TRBV5-6 and TRBJ1-2, is DAGVTQSPTHLIKTRGQQVTLRCSPKSGHDTVSWYQQALGQGPQFIFQYYEEEERQRGNFPDRFSGHQFPNYSSELNVNALLLGDSALYLCASSFGATYGYTFGSGTRLTVV.

The chain carries TRBV11-2 and TRBJ2-7; TRBD1 is a possible D gene (5 bases). V was clipped by 2 bases and J by 2 bases, with 10 bases between them. The CDR3 has 14 residues. Germline V gene lookup returns CDR1 SGHAT and CDR2 FQNNGV. This CDR3 reads CASSLHRGAYEQYF. The DNA for the CDR3 is TGTGCCAGCAGCTTACATAGGGGCGCCTACGAGCAGTACTTC.